This T cell receptor beta chain was sequenced during a study of radiotherapy plus CTLA-4 blockade in lung cancer. Germline assignment: CDR1 SGHVS and CDR2 FQNEAQ. The CDR3 runs to 16 residues. Trimming left V 6 bases short and J 6 bases short, with 20 bases between. Participants had chemo-refractory metastatic non-small-cell lung cancer and were treated with focal radiation plus ipilimumab CTLA-4 blockade. Clones were sequenced by immunoSEQ multiplex PCR, and TCRdb holds only the in-frame ones, with some missing. The sample has nearly 110,000 clones; approximately 81% are singletons. This receptor was obtained from a human donor with non-small cell lung cancer that progressed on radiotherapy plus ipilimumab. Some clones in this sample may be carry-over from other donors' samples. The genes are TRBV7-8 and TRBJ1-4; D ambiguous. Material: peripheral blood, obtained from a patient treated with radiotherapy plus ipilimumab. The CDR3 sequence is CASSQGFGVVYEKLFF. The CDR3 nucleotides are TGTGCCAGCAGTCAAGGGTTCGGTGTAGTATATGAAAAACTGTTTTTT. Using reference TRBV7-8 and TRBJ1-4 for the parts outside the CDR3, the full variable domain is GAGVSQSPRYKVAKRGQDVALRCDPISGHVSLFWYQQALGQGPEFLTYFQNEAQLDKSGLPSDRFFAERPEGSVSTLKIQRTQQEDSAVYLCASSQGFGVVYEKLFFGSGTQLSVL.